This T cell receptor (beta chain) appears in the sequencing data of a study of regulatory T cells in long-lasting Graves disease (dated by TCRdb to the early 2020s). Looking at the study overall: In the newly diagnosed Graves' disease group, patients had been taking antithyroid drugs for less than 3 months. The study took place in China and was registered as a clinical trial. Peripheral blood TCR sequencing and RNA sequencing compared persistent Graves' disease patients with newly diagnosed Graves' disease patients. A total of roughly 33 samples were covered by TCR sequencing, comprising some 13 persistent and around 20 newly diagnosed Graves' disease patients.

Study-level results and caveats: Compared with newly diagnosed patients, persistent Graves' disease patients had lower TCR Shannon entropy and fewer highly expanded clones, which suggests clonal expansion. TRBV28, TRBJ1-2 and TRBJ2-5 were preferentially used in persistent disease, while TRBV20-1 and TRBJ2-1 were favored in newly diagnosed disease. Only the TCR beta chain was sequenced and analyzed. A larger number of public clonotypes was shared among persistent patients (approximately 2,500) than among newly diagnosed patients (around 880). The small sample size was acknowledged by the authors as a limitation that may reduce accuracy. The study examined only peripheral blood because the primary lesion, thyroid tissue, could not be accessed.

V loses 6 bases, J loses 6 bases, and the germline ends lie 18 bases apart. Its CDR3 holds 14 amino acids, cysteine through phenylalanine. Only the CDR3 portion is preserved as DNA: 42 bases, with reading frame beginning at the first base. CDR1 and CDR2 (DFQATT, SNEGSKA) derive from the germline V gene (reference sequence). Explained via the paper, the time point label denotes: newly diagnosed GD, antithyroid drugs for less than 3 months. For both TCR sequencing and RNA sequencing, RNA was extracted from PBMCs in TRIzol. The diagnosis of Graves' disease followed American Thyroid Association guidelines. Recruitment of patients was carried out at an endocrinology department in Xi'an, China. From each patient, about 9.7 milliliters of peripheral blood was collected into an EDTA anticoagulant tube. Ficoll Paque Plus density gradient separation was used to isolate PBMCs, and no further T cell sorting was done. RNA quality was checked with an Agilent 2100 Bioanalyzer and agarose gel, and concentration with a NanoDrop 2000.

The receptor library was made with multiplex PCR. The sequencing machine was an Illumina HiSeq 4000. To build TCR beta libraries, CDR3 regions were amplified by Arm-PCR using iRepertoire HTBI primers. PCR products were gel purified before sequencing. Concerning the study's data processing: A total of under 80 TRBV and 14 TRBJ segments were identified across samples and were used for gene usage analysis of CDR3 amino acid clonotypes. COPE and FqMerger were used to merge the filtered high-quality paired reads into contigs. BLAST was used to align contigs to IMGT TRBV, TRBD and TRBJ reference genes, with CDR3 defined following IMGT. Highly expanded clones were defined as clonotypes with a frequency above 0.1%. Repertoire diversity was measured by Shannon entropy, and V-J evenness by the Gini coefficient. A clonotype was considered public if more than one individual shared it. TCRdb took the public reads, trimmed them with fastp at Q25, ran MiXCR for clone calling and kept in-frame beta chains. Each entry merges the rows of one CDR3 protein and shows their most common DNA and genes. The V and J calls were determined by TCRdb, not by the authors. The sample table records over 500,000 distinct CDR3 sequences; roughly 15% of these occur just once. The ten largest clonotypes hold 18% of the sample.

Ten or more counts support this clonotype. Its antigen is currently not known. Base qualities are missing; no much larger clone stands one base away. A further study also used this sample, focusing on T cells in Graves' hyperthyroidism and ophthalmopathy. As the second publication notes: Graves' hyperthyroidism was defined as stable when no progression to ophthalmopathy occurred over 18 months of follow-up. Hyperthyroidism patients were aged 18 to 65 years and newly diagnosed, with disease duration of less than 2 months. Any patient with an uncontrolled infection, another autoimmune disease, pregnancy or lactation was excluded. Clinical symptoms, serum thyroxine and TRAb, thyroid ultrasound, and orbital computed tomography formed the basis for the diagnoses. For the first round of RT-PCR on the TCR CDR3, the HTBI primer set was used together with the Qiagen OneStep RT-PCR kit. Most expanded thyroid clonotypes (frequency above 0.001) were also detected in blood, a finding suggesting that blood repertoires may reflect thyroid immune responses. In cross-validation, a model built on a 13 V-J signature told ophthalmopathy apart from stable hyperthyroidism with 87.88% sensitivity and roughly 81% specificity, and in testing the same model reached 80%/75%. In validation, the model predicted progression to ophthalmopathy a median of approximately 6.6 months before onset, with about 64% sensitivity and just under 75% specificity. A discovery cohort of fewer than 110 patients, 43 with Graves' ophthalmopathy and 55 to 60 with stable Graves' hyperthyroidism, was used to find distinguishing TCR V-J signatures. An independent validation cohort of about 20 hyperthyroidism patients and 17 patients who later progressed to ophthalmopathy tested prospective prediction of ophthalmopathy. The approximately 95 discovery patients were divided at random into training and test sets in a 7:3 ratio. The study also compared thyroid tissue and blood T-cell repertoires from about 6 Graves' hyperthyroidism patients. After blood sampling, hyperthyroidism patients were treated with methimazole at a starting dose of 30 mg daily, and ophthalmopathy patients were treated with high-dose intravenous methylprednisolone. Libraries were constructed in a second round of multiplex PCR, after which size selection and purification were carried out. Sequencing of the libraries was done on an Illumina HiSeq2000 using paired-end 100 bp reads. SOAPnuke was used to process the raw data, removing reads that contained adapters or uncalled bases, had a mean Phred below 15, or lacked an exact match to the constant primer or identifier. High-quality paired reads were merged with COPE v1.2.5, and unique nucleotide sequences were defined as clonotypes. Clonotypes were aligned to IMGT TRBV, TRBD and TRBJ reference segments using MiTCR v1.1. Analysis was restricted to V-J combinations with a frequency above 0.0001, which covered just over 98% of repertoires. A TCS score was defined as the ratio of F50 (clonal expansion) to E x V (chaos), with BLOSUM62-based TCRdist applied between CDR3 peptides within each V-J. Welch's t-statistics and random forest reduced some 510 V-J features to 13, which were used in a naive Bayes classifier (R e1071). Sample size was not statistically predetermined, and investigators were not blinded to group allocation. The paper reports TCR Vbeta CDR3 sequencing of 135 peripheral blood samples: 43 ophthalmopathy, under 80 hyperthyroidism and approximately 17 progressor patients.

The chain uses TRBV20-1 and TRBJ1-5, with TRBD1 as a weak D call on 5 bases. The sample was peripheral blood mononuclear cells (PBMCs), taken at new diagnosis, from a patient treated with antithyroid drugs. The sequence came from a woman in her 30s with Graves disease. Donor details come from another sample of the same person, matched by shared clones. The encoded CDR3 is CSAPGGGYVQPQHF. Read as DNA, the sequence is TGCAGTGCCCCGGGGGGAGGGTATGTTCAGCCCCAGCATTTT.